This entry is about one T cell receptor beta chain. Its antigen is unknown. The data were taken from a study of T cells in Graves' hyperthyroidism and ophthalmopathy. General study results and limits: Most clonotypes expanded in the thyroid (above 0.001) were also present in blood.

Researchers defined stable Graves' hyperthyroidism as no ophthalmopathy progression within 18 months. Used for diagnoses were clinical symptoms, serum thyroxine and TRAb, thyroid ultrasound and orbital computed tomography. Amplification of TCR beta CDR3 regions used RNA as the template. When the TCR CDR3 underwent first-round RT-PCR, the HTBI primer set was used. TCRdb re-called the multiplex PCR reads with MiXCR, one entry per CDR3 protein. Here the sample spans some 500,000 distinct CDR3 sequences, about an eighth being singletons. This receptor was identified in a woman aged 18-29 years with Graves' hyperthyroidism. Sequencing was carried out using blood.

In DNA form, the CDR3 reads TGTGCCAGCAGCCAAGATACCGGGCTAGTCGGAAACATTCAGTACTTC. Protein product: CASSQDTGLVGNIQYF. J is TRBJ2-4 and V is TRBV4-2; D ambiguous. In germline, CDR1 is LGHNA, CDR2 YNFKEQ. Trimming stripped 0 bases from V and 6 bases from J, with 15 bases between. The CDR3 is 16 amino acids.